This entry describes one T cell receptor (beta chain). Its target antigen remains unknown. Base qualities are not recorded, but no much larger clone differs from it by a single base. The sample's treatment or condition label, in plain terms: in vitro stimulation with specific CMV peptide epitopes to enrich CMV-specific T cells. This sample stems from a study of T cell repertoires in cytomegalovirus infection (dated by TCRdb to 2018 to 2020). Background for the entire study: The peptide stimulations were aimed at well-studied HLA-B-restricted epitopes as well as recently identified HLA-C-restricted CMV epitopes, whose presentation resists viral immunomodulation. Donor HLA type was relevant to the analysis, as public TCR beta signatures indicated carriage of CMV infection together with the matching HLA type.

V and J are trimmed by 0 bases and 1 base, and the gene matches miss 2 bases of the junction. CDR1 and CDR2 were assigned from the germline V gene as KGHDR and SFDVKD. The CDR3 spans 16 residues, from the cysteine through the phenylalanine. This entry keeps only the CDR3 DNA: 48 bases, framed from base 1. TCRdb records Illumina HiSeq 1500 as the sequencer. Starting from the raw public reads, TCRdb applied fastp trimming at Q25, assembled clones with MiXCR and retained in-frame beta chains. CDR3 protein sequences are deduplicated, and each keeps its most common genes and DNA. The sample table lists hundreds of thousands of distinct CDR3 sequences, approximately 33% of them with a count of one. Under 15% of the sample goes to the ten largest clones. The full study reports these points: The ex vivo response was dominated by HLA-C-restricted CMV-specific TCR beta clonotypes, which also provided the single most frequent clonotype in two of eight donors. In both this cohort and an independent roughly 350-donor cohort, the cumulative frequency of public TCR beta family members distinguished carriers of CMV infection plus the relevant HLA type.

Sequencing was performed on cultured CD8+ T cells from PBMCs, taken from culture after CMV antigen stimulation. The rearrangement joined TRBV24-1 to TRBJ2-1, with 7 bases matching TRBD2. The receptor's source is a human donor in good health (CMV status not recorded). Some clones in this sample may be carry-over from other donors' samples. The DNA reads TGTGCCACCAGTGATTTGCGGGGGGAATCCTACAATGAGCAGTTCTTC. The translation is CATSDLRGESYNEQFF.